This T cell receptor (beta chain) was captured in a study of CD8 T cells in ankylosing spondylitis (dated by TCRdb to between 2016 and 2019). Broadly, across the study: The study set out to find disease-linked TCR variants by profiling T cell receptor beta repertoires in ankylosing spondylitis patients and healthy donors. The full study cohort comprised some 27 ankylosing spondylitis patients and 85 to 120 healthy donors. Samples of peripheral blood were taken, and for ankylosing spondylitis patients, synovial fluid was collected as well. What the study reported, not specific to this receptor: Some TCR beta motif variants had previously been reported in synovial fluid and blood of reactive arthritis patients, which suggested common disease-initiation mechanisms. The disease-linked clones were reported as significantly enriched in matched synovial fluid samples from ankylosing spondylitis patients. A CD8+ phenotype was shown by the disease-linked clones, which were found at relatively low frequencies in peripheral blood. Blood from ankylosing spondylitis patients appeared to be characterized by a TCR beta motif made up of under ten highly homologous amino acid variants.

Instrument on record: Illumina HiSeq 2500. Quantitative 5'-RACE with molecular barcodes was used to prepare TCR beta libraries. Concerning the study's data processing: To identify disease-linked TCR variants, a new computational method was used, one built on a probabilistic model of VDJ rearrangement. TCRdb redid the processing of the public reads, applying fastp at Q25 and MiXCR, and retained in-frame beta chains. One record per CDR3 amino acid sequence lists the most common genes and DNA. TCRdb's processing, not the study's, gives the V and J calls here. The table for this sample lists fewer than 250,000 distinct CDR3 sequences; roughly 32% of them were counted only once. The ten top clones hold around 4.2% of the sample. On this clonotype: Which antigen it targets is not known. Nothing much larger sits one base from this clone, and base qualities are not available.

V sheds 6 bases and J sheds 6 bases, leaving 22 bases between their ends. The CDR3 goes from the cysteine to the phenylalanine over 16 residues. The read is trimmed to its CDR3 DNA, 48 bases read in frame from base 1. The germline V gene yields MNHNS for CDR1 and SASEGT for CDR2. The sequencing input was blood, either unsorted or a sorted T cell fraction (not recorded which). The origin of this receptor is a male donor with ankylosing spondylitis or in good health (not recorded which). The chain is encoded by TRBV6-1 joined to TRBJ2-3, with the D segment identity uncertain. The DNA reads as follows: TGTGCCAGCAGCCCTACCCCAGGAAGGCCGCGGGATACGCAGTATTTT. The translation is CASSPTPGRPRDTQYF.